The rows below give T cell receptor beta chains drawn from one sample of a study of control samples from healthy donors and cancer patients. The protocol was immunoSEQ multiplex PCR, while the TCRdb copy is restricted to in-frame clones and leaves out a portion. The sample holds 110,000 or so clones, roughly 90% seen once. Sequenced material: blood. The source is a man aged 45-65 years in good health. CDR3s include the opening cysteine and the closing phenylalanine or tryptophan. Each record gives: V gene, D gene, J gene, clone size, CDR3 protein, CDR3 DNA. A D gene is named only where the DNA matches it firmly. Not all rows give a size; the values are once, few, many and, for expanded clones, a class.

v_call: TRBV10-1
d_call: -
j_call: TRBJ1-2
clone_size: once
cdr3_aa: CASNPGHPHTF
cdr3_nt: TGCGCCAGCAACCCGGGACATCCACACACCTTC

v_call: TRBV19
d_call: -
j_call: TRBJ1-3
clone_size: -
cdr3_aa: CASSGGWRNTIYF
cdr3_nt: TGTGCCAGTAGCGGGGGATGGCGAAACACCATATATTTT

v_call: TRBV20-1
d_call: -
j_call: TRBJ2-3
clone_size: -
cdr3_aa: CSASRQVTDTQYF
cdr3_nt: TGCAGTGCTAGTCGGCAGGTCACAGATACGCAGTATTTT

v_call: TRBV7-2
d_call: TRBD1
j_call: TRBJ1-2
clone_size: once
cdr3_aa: CASSTRQGVYGYTF
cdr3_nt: TGTGCCAGCAGCACCAGACAGGGGGTATATGGCTACACCTTC

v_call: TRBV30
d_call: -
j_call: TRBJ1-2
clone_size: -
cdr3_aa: CAWSWAGGTYGYTF
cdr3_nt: TGTGCCTGGAGTTGGGCAGGCGGCACCTATGGCTACACCTTC

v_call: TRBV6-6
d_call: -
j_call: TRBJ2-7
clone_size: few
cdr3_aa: CASSSASSYEQYF
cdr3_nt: TGTGCCAGCAGCTCCGCAAGCTCCTACGAGCAGTACTTC

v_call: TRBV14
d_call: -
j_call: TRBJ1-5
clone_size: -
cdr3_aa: CASSQDTEGRWGLYSNQPQHF
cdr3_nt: TGTGCCAGCAGCCAAGATACGGAAGGACGGTGGGGACTATATAGCAATCAGCCCCAGCATTTT

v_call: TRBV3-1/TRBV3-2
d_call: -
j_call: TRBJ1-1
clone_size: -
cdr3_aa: CASSRDGLNTEAFF
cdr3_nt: TGTGCCAGCAGCCGAGACGGTCTGAACACTGAAGCTTTCTTT

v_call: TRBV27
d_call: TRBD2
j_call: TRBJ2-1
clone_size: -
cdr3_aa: CASSHKAGGIYEQFF
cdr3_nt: TGTGCCAGCAGCCACAAGGCGGGGGGGATCTATGAGCAGTTCTTC

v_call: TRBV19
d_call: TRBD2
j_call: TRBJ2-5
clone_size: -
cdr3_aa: CASSIVAGETQYF
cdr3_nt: TGTGCCAGTAGTATCGTAGCGGGTGAGACCCAGTACTTC

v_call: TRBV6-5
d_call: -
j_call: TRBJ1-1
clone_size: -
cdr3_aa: CASSYDRGEAFF
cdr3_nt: TGTGCCAGCAGTTACGATCGGGGTGAAGCTTTCTTT

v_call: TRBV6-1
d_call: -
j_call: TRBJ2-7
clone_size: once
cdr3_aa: CASSDPDGKTSYEQYF
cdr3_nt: TGTGCCAGCAGTGATCCCGACGGAAAAACCTCCTACGAGCAGTACTTC

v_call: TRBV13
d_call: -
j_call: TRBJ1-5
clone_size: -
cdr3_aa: CASSLGRERPQHF
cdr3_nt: TGTGCCAGCAGCTTAGGCCGGGAGCGGCCCCAGCATTTT

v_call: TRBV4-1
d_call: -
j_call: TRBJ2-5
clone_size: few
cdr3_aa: CASSLLPRALETQYF
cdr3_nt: TGCGCCAGCAGCCTTCTACCGCGGGCGCTGGAGACCCAGTACTTC

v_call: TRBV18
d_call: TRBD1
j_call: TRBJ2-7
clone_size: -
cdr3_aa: CASSPGTGDSYEQYF
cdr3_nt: TGTGCCAGCTCACCTGGTACAGGGGACTCCTACGAGCAGTACTTC

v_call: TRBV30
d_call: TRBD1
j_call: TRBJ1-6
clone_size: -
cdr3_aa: CAWNGQGAYSPLHF
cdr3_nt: TGTGCCTGGAATGGCCAGGGGGCTTATTCACCCCTCCACTTT

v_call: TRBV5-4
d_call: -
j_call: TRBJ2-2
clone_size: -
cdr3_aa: CASSSFTGELFF
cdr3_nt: TGTGCCAGCAGCTCCTTTACCGGGGAGCTGTTTTTT

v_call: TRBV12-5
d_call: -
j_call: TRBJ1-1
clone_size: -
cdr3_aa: CASGLVPQEEAFF
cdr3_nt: TGTGCTAGTGGTTTGGTTCCCCAGGAAGAAGCTTTCTTT

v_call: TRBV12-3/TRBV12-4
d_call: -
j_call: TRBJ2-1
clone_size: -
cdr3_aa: CASSLRGYNEQFF
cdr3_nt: TGTGCCAGCAGTTTAAGGGGTTACAATGAGCAGTTCTTC

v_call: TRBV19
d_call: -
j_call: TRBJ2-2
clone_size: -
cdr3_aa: CASSISHTGELFF
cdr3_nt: TGTGCCAGTAGTATTAGCCACACCGGGGAGCTGTTTTTT

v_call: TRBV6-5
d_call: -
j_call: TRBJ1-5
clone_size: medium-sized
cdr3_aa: CASRTDSSGQPQHF
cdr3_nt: TGTGCCAGCAGAACGGACAGCTCTGGACAGCCCCAGCATTTT

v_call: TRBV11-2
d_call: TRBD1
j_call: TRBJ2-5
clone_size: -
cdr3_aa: CASSRDRDDQETQYF
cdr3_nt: TGTGCCAGCAGCCGAGACAGGGACGATCAAGAGACCCAGTACTTC

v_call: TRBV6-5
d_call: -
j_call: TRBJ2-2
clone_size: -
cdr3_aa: CASSSRTGELFF
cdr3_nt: TGTGCCAGCAGCTCACGCACCGGGGAGCTGTTTTTT

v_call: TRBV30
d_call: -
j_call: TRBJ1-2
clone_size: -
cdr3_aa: CAWSLLRVNYGYTF
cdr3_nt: TGTGCCTGGAGTCTCCTACGGGTTAACTATGGCTACACCTTC

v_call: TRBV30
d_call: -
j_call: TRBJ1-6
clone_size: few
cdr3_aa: CAWSGRRQEDSPLHF
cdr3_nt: TGTGCCTGGAGTGGCCGGCGACAGGAGGATTCACCCCTCCACTTT

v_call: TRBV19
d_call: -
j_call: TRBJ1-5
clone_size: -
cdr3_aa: CASSRDSNSNQPQHF
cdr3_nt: TGTGCCAGTTCCCGGGACTCCAATAGCAATCAGCCCCAGCATTTT

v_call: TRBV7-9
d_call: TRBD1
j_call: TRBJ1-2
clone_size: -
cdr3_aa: CASSPETGGVIYGYTF
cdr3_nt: TGTGCCAGCAGCCCAGAGACAGGGGGCGTTATCTATGGCTACACCTTC

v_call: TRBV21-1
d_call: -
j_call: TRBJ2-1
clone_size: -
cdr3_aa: CASGRKGPYNEQFF
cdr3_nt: TGTGCCAGCGGGAGGAAGGGCCCCTACAATGAGCAGTTCTTC

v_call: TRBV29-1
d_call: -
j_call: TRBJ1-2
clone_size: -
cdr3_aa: CSYVRTSYGGYTF
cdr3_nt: TGCAGCTACGTAAGGACATCCTACGGAGGCTACACCTTC

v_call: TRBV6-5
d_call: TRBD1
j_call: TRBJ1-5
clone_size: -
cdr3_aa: CASRGQGMVNQPQHF
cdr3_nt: TGTGCCAGCAGGGGACAGGGTATGGTCAATCAGCCCCAGCATTTT

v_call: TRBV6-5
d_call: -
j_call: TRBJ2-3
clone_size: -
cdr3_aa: CASSYSGLETDTQYF
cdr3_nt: TGTGCCAGCAGTTATTCCGGGCTAGAGACAGATACGCAGTATTTT

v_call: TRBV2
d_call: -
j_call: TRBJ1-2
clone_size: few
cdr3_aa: CASRKGTIPNYGYTF
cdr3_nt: TGTGCCAGCAGAAAGGGGACAATCCCTAACTATGGCTACACCTTC

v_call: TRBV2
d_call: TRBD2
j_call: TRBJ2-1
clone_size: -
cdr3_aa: CASSEGASGGVNEQFF
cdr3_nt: TGTGCCAGCAGTGAGGGTGCTAGCGGGGGGGTCAATGAGCAGTTCTTC

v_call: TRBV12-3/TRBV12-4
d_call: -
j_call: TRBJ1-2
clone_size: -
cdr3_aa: CASSDGGYYGYTF
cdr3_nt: TGTGCCAGCAGCGACGGGGGCTACTATGGCTACACCTTC

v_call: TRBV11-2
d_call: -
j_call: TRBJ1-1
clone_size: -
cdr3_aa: CASSLSRGDLNTEAFF
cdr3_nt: TGTGCCAGCAGCTTGAGCAGGGGCGACCTGAACACTGAAGCTTTCTTT

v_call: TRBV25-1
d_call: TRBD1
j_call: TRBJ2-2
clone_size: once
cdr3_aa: CASSGGDSTGELFF
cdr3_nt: TGTGCCAGCAGTGGAGGGGACAGCACCGGGGAGCTGTTTTTT

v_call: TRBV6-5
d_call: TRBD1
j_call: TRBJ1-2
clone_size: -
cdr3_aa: CASSFRTGHGYTF
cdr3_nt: TGTGCCAGCAGTTTTCGGACAGGGCACGGCTACACCTTC

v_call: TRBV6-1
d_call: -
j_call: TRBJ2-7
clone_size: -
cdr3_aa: CASSERGSAVVSYEQYF
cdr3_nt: TGTGCCAGCAGTGAAAGGGGATCGGCAGTTGTCTCCTACGAGCAGTACTTC

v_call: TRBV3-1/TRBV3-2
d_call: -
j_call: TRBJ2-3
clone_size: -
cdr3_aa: CASSPDTDTQYF
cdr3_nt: TGTGCCAGCAGCCCGGACACAGATACGCAGTATTTT

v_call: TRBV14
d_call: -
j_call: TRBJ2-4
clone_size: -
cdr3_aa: CASRFRAGGNIQYF
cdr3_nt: TGTGCCAGCAGGTTTAGGGCTGGGGGAAACATTCAGTACTTC

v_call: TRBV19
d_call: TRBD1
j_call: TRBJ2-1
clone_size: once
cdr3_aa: CASSPGQGINEQFF
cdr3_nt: TGTGCCAGTAGCCCGGGACAGGGTATCAATGAGCAGTTCTTC

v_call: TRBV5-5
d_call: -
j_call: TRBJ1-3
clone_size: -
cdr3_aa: CASSLDGTGSSGNTIYF
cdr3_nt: TGTGCCAGCAGCTTGGATGGGACGGGGAGCTCTGGAAACACCATATATTTT

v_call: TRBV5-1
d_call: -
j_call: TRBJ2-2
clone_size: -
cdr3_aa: CASSLGQVDGELFF
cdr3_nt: TGCGCCAGCAGCTTGGGACAGGTTGACGGGGAGCTGTTTTTT

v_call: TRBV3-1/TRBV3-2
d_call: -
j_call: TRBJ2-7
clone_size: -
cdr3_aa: CASGAYEQYF
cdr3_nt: TGTGCCAGCGGGGCGTACGAGCAGTACTTC

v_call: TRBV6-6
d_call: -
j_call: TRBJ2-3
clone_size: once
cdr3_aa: CASSYSSGADTQYF
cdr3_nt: TGTGCCAGCAGTTACTCGTCCGGGGCAGATACGCAGTATTTT

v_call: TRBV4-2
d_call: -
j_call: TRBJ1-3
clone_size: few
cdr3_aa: CASSQDLHGNTIYF
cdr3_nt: TGTGCCAGCAGCCAAGATCTTCATGGAAACACCATATATTTT

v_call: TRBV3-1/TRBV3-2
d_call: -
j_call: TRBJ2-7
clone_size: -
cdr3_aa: CASSQGNSYEQYF
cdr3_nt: TGTGCCAGCAGCCAAGGAAACAGCTACGAGCAGTACTTC

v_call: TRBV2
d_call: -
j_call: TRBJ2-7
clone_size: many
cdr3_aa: CASRPTGIVYEQYF
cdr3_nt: TGTGCCAGCAGACCCACAGGGATCGTCTACGAGCAGTACTTC